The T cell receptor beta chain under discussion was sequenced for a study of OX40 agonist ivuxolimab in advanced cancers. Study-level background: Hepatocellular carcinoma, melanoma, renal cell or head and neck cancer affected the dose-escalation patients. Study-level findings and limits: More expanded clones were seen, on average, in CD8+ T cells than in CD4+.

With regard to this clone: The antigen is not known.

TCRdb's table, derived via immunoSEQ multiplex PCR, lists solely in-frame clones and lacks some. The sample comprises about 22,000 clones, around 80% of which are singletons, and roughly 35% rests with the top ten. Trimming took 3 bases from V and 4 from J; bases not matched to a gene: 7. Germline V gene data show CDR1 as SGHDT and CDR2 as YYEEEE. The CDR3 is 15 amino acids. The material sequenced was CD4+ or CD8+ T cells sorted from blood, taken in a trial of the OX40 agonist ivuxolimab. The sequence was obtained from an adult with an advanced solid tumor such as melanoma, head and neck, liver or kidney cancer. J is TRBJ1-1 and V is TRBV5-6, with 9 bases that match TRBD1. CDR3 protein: CASSWTGQGFTEAFF. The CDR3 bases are TGTGCCAGCAGCTGGACCGGACAGGGGTTCACTGAAGCTTTCTTT.